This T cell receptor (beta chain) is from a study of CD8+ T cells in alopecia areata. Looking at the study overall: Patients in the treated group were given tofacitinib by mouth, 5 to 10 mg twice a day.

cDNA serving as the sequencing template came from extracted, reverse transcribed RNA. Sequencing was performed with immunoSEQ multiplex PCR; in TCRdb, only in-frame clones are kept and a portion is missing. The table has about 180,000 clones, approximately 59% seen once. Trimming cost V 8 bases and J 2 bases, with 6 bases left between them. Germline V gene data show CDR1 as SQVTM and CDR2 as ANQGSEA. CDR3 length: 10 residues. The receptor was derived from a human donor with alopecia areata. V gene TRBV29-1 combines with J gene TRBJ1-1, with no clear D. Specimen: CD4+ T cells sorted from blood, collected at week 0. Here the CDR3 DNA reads TGCAGCTACTTCAACACTGAAGCTTTCTTT. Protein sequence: CSYFNTEAFF.